This TCR beta chain stems from a study of shared clonotypes between healthy human individuals. Overall study context: Three CD4 naive, three CD4 memory, two CD8 naive and one CD8 memory plate were used per donor.

Positive CCR7 selection of CD45RO-negative cells yielded the naive CD8 cells, and terminally differentiated effector memory CD45RA+ cells were excluded. V was pared by 3 bases and J by 6 bases, with 6 bases of the junction left unmatched. The V gene's germline CDR1 is SGHNT and CDR2 YYREEE (reference sequence). This CDR3 comprises 14 residues. The test was conducted at deep level. The data were produced by immunoSEQ multiplex PCR, yet TCRdb's version contains in-frame clones alone and is incomplete. The data show around 2.1 million clones, under 95% seen once. The rearrangement uses TRBV5-4 and TRBJ2-7; 10 nucleotides match TRBD2. Input material: naive CD8+ T cells from PBMCs. The receptor comes from a man between 18 and 29 years old in good health. Some clones in this sample may be carry-over from other donors' samples. The CDR3 region has the DNA TGTGCCAGCAGCTCGCTAGCGGGAGTAGGCGAGCAGTACTTC. It is translated as CASSSLAGVGEQYF. Variable domain in full (rest from reference TRBV5-4 and TRBJ2-7): ETGVTQSPTHLIKTRGQQVTLRCSSQSGHNTVSWYQQALGQGPQFIFQYYREEENGRGNFPPRFSGLQFPNYSSELNVNALELDDSALYLCASSSLAGVGEQYFGPGTRLTVT.